This T cell receptor (beta chain) came from a study of cytomegalovirus exposure and HLA in healthy donors. This CDR3 contains 16 residues. Germline assignment: CDR1 MGHRA and CDR2 YSYEKL. V lost 0 bases to trimming and J lost 2 bases, with 11 bases between them. This PCR relied on a set of 60 Vbeta primers and 13 Jbeta primers. Sequencing used immunoSEQ multiplex PCR; TCRdb keeps in-frame clones, though not all of them. The profile shows roughly 200,000 clones, roughly 80% of them singletons. What was sequenced was PBMCs. The clonotype comes from a woman aged 18 to 35 in good health and CMV-seronegative. The V and J genes are TRBV4-1 and TRBJ2-1; a possible D gene is TRBD2 (6 bases). The CDR3, as DNA: TGCGCCAGCAGCCAAGATAGGGCGGGAACCTACAATGAGCAGTTCTTC. Translated: CASSQDRAGTYNEQFF.